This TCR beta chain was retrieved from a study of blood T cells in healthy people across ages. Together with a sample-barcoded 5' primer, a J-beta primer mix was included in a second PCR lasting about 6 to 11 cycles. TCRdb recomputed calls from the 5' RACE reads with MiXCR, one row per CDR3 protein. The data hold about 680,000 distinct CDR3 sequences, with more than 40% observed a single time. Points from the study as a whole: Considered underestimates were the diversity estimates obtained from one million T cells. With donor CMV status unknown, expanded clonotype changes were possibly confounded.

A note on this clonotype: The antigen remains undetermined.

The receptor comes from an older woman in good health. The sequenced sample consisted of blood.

The CDR3 protein is CASSVAEAEPSPQYF. The DNA of the CDR3 is TGTGCCAGCAGCGTAGCTGAGGCTGAGCCTAGCCCGCAGTATTTT. The chain is built from TRBV9 and TRBJ2-3, with a weak D call TRBD2 (5 bases). Germline assignment: CDR1 SGDLS and CDR2 YYNGEE. Trimming stripped 0 bases from V and 10 bases from J, with 18 bases between. CDR3 length: 15 residues.